Shown below are 8 T cell receptor beta chains from a single sample sequenced in a study of yellow fever vaccine responses in identical twins. TCRdb reprocessed the RT-PCR reads with MiXCR, giving one entry per CDR3 protein. The sample shows under 2,000 distinct CDR3 sequences, nearly 90% of them seen only once. Sequencing used T cells from blood (PBMCs), unsorted or a sorted subset (not recorded which), obtained before or after yellow fever vaccination (not recorded which). The source is a woman aged 18 to 35 who received the yellow fever vaccine.

The CDR3 loop reads CASRTDSRVLNTIYF. The CDR3 DNA is TGTGCCAGCAGAACCGACAGTCGGGTCCTAAACACCATATATTTT. The chain has TRBV13 and TRBJ1-3; D perhaps matches TRBD1 (5 bases). This CDR3 is built from 15 residues. V gave up 6 bases and J gave up 6 bases, with 18 bases separating them. Germline CDR1 reads PRHDT; CDR2 reads FYEKMQ (reference sequence).

The rearrangement links TRBV6-1 to TRBJ2-1, with TRBD2 matching over 8 bases. This CDR3 has 16 residues. Germline loops: CDR1 MNHNS, CDR2 SASEGT. J lost 0 bases, V lost 6 bases, and 7 bases had no gene match. The DNA for the CDR3 is TGTGCCAGCAGGGGCGGTAGCGGGATCTCCTACAATGAGCAGTTCTTC. Translating gives CASRGGSGISYNEQFF.

The chain is built from TRBV30 and TRBJ1-2; D remains unclear. The length of the CDR3 is 12 residues. Trimming cost V 3 bases and J 8 bases, with 13 bases left between them. The V gene's germline CDR1 is GTSNPN and CDR2 SVGIG (reference sequence). The CDR3 protein is CAWRTEGTGYTF. CDR3 in DNA: TGTGCCTGGAGAACGGAGGGAACGGGCTACACCTTC.

The chain joins TRBV4-1 to TRBJ1-4; 7 bases agree with TRBD1. The CDR3 loop spans 15 amino acids. J gave up 4 bases and V 4 bases, and 6 bases lay outside the gene matches. Germline V lookup: CDR1 MGHRA, CDR2 YSYEKL. This CDR3 reads CASSRGQNNNEKLFF. CDR3 nucleotides: TGCGCCAGCAGCCGGGGACAGAATAATAATGAAAAACTGTTTTTT.

The rearrangement links TRBV11-3 to TRBJ2-7; D is possibly TRBD1 or TRBD2 (5 bases each). The CDR3 length is 16 residues. Per germline, CDR1 SGHNT and CDR2 YENEEA. Trimming took off 5 bases at V and 2 bases at J, with 19 bases between the two ends. The CDR3 region is CASSPEGSKVTYEQYF. The CDR3 DNA sequence: TGTGCCAGCAGCCCCGAGGGGAGCAAAGTTACCTACGAGCAGTACTTC.

This sequence joins TRBV4-1 and TRBJ2-3; D gene unclear. The germline V gene encodes CDR1 MGHRA and CDR2 YSYEKL. This CDR3 spans 14 amino acids. Between the trimmed V and J ends, which lost 1 base and 4 bases, there was a span of 9 bases. The DNA of the CDR3 is TGCGCCAGCAGCCAAGGAGCGCCAGCAGATACGCAGTATTTT. As protein: CASSQGAPADTQYF.

The chain is built from TRBV4-3 and TRBJ2-7; 10 bases are shared with TRBD1. CDR3 length: 15 residues. V shed 0 bases, J shed 4 bases, and the junction held 3 bases outside the gene matches. CDR1 is LGHNA and CDR2 is YSLEER in the germline V gene. The CDR3 sequence: CASSQDRTGGYEQYF. Written as DNA, the CDR3 is TGCGCCAGCAGCCAAGATAGGACAGGGGGTTACGAGCAGTACTTC.

With respect to this clonotype: At one boundary the junction diverges from the germline segment, which might be a read error. The chain couples TRBV12-3 or TRBV12-4 to TRBJ2-7; maybe TRBD1 (6 bases). The CDR3 length is 13 residues. This CDR3 is CASGFEDSPMQHF. The CDR3 DNA is TGTGCCAGCGGATTTGAGGACAGCCCAATGCAGCACTTC.